Each of the 20 T cell receptor beta chains below was sequenced from the same sample in a study of cytomegalovirus exposure and HLA in healthy donors. The PCR used 60 Vbeta and 13 Jbeta primers. The data were produced by immunoSEQ multiplex PCR, yet TCRdb's version contains in-frame clones alone and is incomplete. The table has 120,000 or so clones, around 77% seen once. Material: PBMCs. Every receptor here comes from a man between 18 and 35 years old in good health and CMV-seropositive.

The rearrangement joins TRBV5-1 to TRBJ2-5; possible D gene TRBD1, 6 bases. Germline CDR1 is SGHRS and CDR2 is YFSETQ. The V end lost 4 bases, the J end lost 6 bases, and 13 bases lay between the germline ends. The CDR3 covers 13 residues. The CDR3 sequence: CASSDYRVKTQYF. In nucleotides, the CDR3 is TGCGCCAGCAGCGACTACAGGGTTAAGACCCAGTACTTC.

V gene TRBV9 combines with J gene TRBJ2-1, with a weak D call TRBD2 (5 bases). The CDR3 is made up of 18 amino acids. With 4 bases removed from V and 0 bases from J, the gap between germline ends came to 20 bases. Germline assignment: CDR1 SGDLS and CDR2 YYNGEE. CDR3 loop: CASSPTAGPLSSYNEQFF. For the CDR3, the DNA is TGTGCCAGCAGCCCCACGGCGGGCCCCCTCAGCTCCTACAATGAGCAGTTCTTC.

This sequence joins TRBV6-1 and TRBJ1-3, with no clear D. V was pared by 6 bases and J by 4 bases, with 13 bases between. CDR3 length equals 14 residues. Germline assignment: CDR1 MNHNS and CDR2 SASEGT. CDR3 in DNA: TGTGCCAGCAGCCCGGGTCCGGAGGGAAACACCATATATTTT. Its translation is CASSPGPEGNTIYF.

This chain links TRBV5-4 with TRBJ1-1; maybe TRBD1 (5 bases). The CDR3 is 14 amino acids. Between the trimmed V and J ends, which lost 0 bases and 5 bases, there was a span of 11 bases. Germline loops: CDR1 SGHNT, CDR2 YYREEE (reference sequence). CDR3 sequence (DNA): TGTGCCAGCAGCTTGGATAGGGGTACGACTGAAGCTTTCTTT. Translated, it gives CASSLDRGTTEAFF.

This sequence joins TRBV5-6 and TRBJ1-1; 8 positions match TRBD1. CDR1 is SGHDT, CDR2 YYEEEE, per germline. Trimming removed 4 bases from V and 5 bases from J; junction bases left unmatched: 10. This CDR3 is built from 15 residues. Written as DNA, the CDR3 is TGTGCCAGCAGCAAACTCGACAGGGGTGATACTGAAGCTTTCTTT. Its protein product is CASSKLDRGDTEAFF.

The chain is built from TRBV19 and TRBJ1-6; D gene unclear. Germline V gene sequence: CDR1 LNHDA, CDR2 SQIVND (reference sequence). This CDR3 spans 18 amino acids. V was trimmed by 6 bases and J by 1 base, leaving 19 bases between them. CDR3 region: CASSMVGPAGSYNSPLHF. The CDR3 nucleotides are TGTGCCAGTAGCATGGTGGGCCCTGCTGGGTCCTATAATTCACCCCTCCACTTT.

The chain joins TRBV28 to TRBJ1-2; 7 bases map to TRBD1. The CDR3 totals 13 residues. From germline, CDR1 is MDHEN and CDR2 SYDVKM. J lost 0 bases, V lost 8 bases, and 3 bases had no gene match. The chain's CDR3 is CASGQAANYGYTF. CDR3 coding DNA: TGTGCCAGCGGACAGGCAGCTAACTATGGCTACACCTTC.

The chain recombines TRBV5-1 with TRBJ2-7, with a tentative D call TRBD1 (5 bases). Trimming removed 0 bases at V and 5 bases at J, with 15 bases between. Germline V gives CDR1 SGHRS, CDR2 YFSETQ. The CDR3 spans 15 residues. CDR3 coding DNA: TGCGCCAGCAGCTTGGCCAAGGGGATTTCCCACGAGCAGTACTTC. Protein sequence: CASSLAKGISHEQYF.

This rearrangement joins TRBV7-9 to TRBJ2-1; 11 nucleotides match TRBD2. J gave up 6 bases and V 6 bases, and 7 bases lay outside the gene matches. This CDR3 comprises 15 residues. From germline, CDR1 is SEHNR and CDR2 FQNEAQ (reference sequence). The CDR3 bases are TGTGCCAGCAGGGCCACTAGCGGGAGTATCAATGAGCAGTTCTTC. This translates into CASRATSGSINEQFF. Combining the CDR3 with reference TRBV7-9 and TRBJ2-1 gives the whole variable domain DTGVSQNPRHKITKRGQNVTFRCDPISEHNRLYWYRQTLGQGPEFLTYFQNEAQLEKSRLLSDRFSAERPKGSFSTLEIQRTEQGDSAMYLCASRATSGSINEQFFGPGTRLTVL.

The CDR3 loop is CASSLEATDTQYF. CDR3 nucleotides: TGTGCCAGCAGTCTGGAGGCGACAGATACGCAGTATTTT. J is TRBJ2-3 and V is TRBV2, with D perhaps TRBD2 (5 bases). Trimming shortened V by 5 bases and J by 3 bases, and 9 bases separated the two germline ends. The CDR3 runs to 13 residues. CDR1 is SNHLY, CDR2 FYNNEI, per germline.

This clone showed up just a few times. The rearrangement links TRBV19 to TRBJ1-1; D uncertain. Trimming took off 1 base at V and 0 bases at J, with 9 bases between the two ends. The CDR3 is 15 residues long. Germline V gene lookup returns CDR1 LNHDA and CDR2 SQIVND (reference sequence). This chain's CDR3 is CASSIAPTVNTEAFF. The CDR3 DNA reads as TGTGCCAGTAGTATAGCTCCGACTGTGAACACTGAAGCTTTCTTT.

In DNA form, the CDR3 reads TGCGCCAGCAGCCACAACAGGGTAGGGACTAGGAAACTGTTTTTT. Translating it yields CASSHNRVGTRKLFF. The chain combines TRBV4-1 with TRBJ1-4; weak D call: TRBD1 (6 bases). This CDR3 region has 15 residues. Trimming shortened V by 3 bases and J by 11 bases, and 19 bases separated the two germline ends. Looked up from germline, CDR1 is MGHRA and CDR2 is YSYEKL.

The rearrangement links TRBV11-2 to TRBJ1-5, with D tentatively TRBD1 (6 bases). The V gene lost 5 bases and the J gene lost 6 bases, with 17 bases spanning the gap. Per the germline V gene, CDR1 is SGHAT and CDR2 is FQNNGV. The CDR3 contains 15 residues. CDR3 in DNA: TGTGCCAGCAGCCTTACAGGGTGGGACGGTCAGCCCCAGCATTTT. This translates into CASSLTGWDGQPQHF.

This chain joins TRBV6-5 and TRBJ1-4, with D possibly being TRBD1 (6 bases). There are 14 residues in the CDR3. V was shortened by 4 bases and J by 6 bases, with 12 bases between the two germline ends. The germline V gene has CDR1 MNHEY and CDR2 SVGAGI. Here the CDR3 reads CASSSQGGYEKLFF. In nucleotides, the CDR3 is TGTGCCAGCAGTTCACAGGGTGGATATGAAAAACTGTTTTTT.

With respect to this clone: One end of the junction varies from germline; a read error may be responsible. V usage is TRBV7-9 and J usage is TRBJ2-1, with 11 nucleotides matching TRBD1. The length of the CDR3 is 15 residues. Germline values: CDR1 SEHNR, CDR2 FQNEAQ (reference sequence). CDR3 loop: CSSSPQGQGADEQFF. The CDR3 coding sequence is TGTTCCAGCAGCCCTCAAGGACAGGGGGCCGATGAGCAGTTCTTC. Together with reference TRBV7-9 and TRBJ2-1, the CDR3 gives the full variable domain: DTGVSQNPRHKITKRGQNVTFRCDPISEHNRLYWYRQTLGQGPEFLTYFQNEAQLEKSRLLSDRFSAERPKGSFSTLEIQRTEQGDSAMYLCSSSPQGQGADEQFFGPGTRLTVL.

This clone was counted only a few times. V usage is TRBV4-1 and J usage is TRBJ1-1; maybe TRBD1 (5 bases). Trimming pared 3 bases from V and 3 bases from J, leaving 14 bases between. The germline V gene encodes CDR1 MGHRA and CDR2 YSYEKL. This CDR3 region has 15 residues. In nucleotides, the CDR3 is TGCGCCAGCAGCCACGAACCGGCGGGGGACACTGAAGCTTTCTTT. Amino acids: CASSHEPAGDTEAFF.

V gene TRBV30 combines with J gene TRBJ2-5; D possibly corresponds to TRBD1 (5 bases). The J call is in doubt because the DNA end fits TRBJ2-7 better. The CDR3 sequence is 12 residues long. CDR1 is GTSNPN and CDR2 is SVGIG in the germline V gene (reference sequence). CDR3 nucleotides: TGTGCCTGGCAGGGTGGTTCCTACGAGCAGTACTTC. Protein product: CAWQGGSYEQYF.

The chain combines TRBV27 with TRBJ2-7; 10 bases are shared with TRBD2. From germline, CDR1 is MNHEY and CDR2 SMNVEV (reference sequence). V trimming: 4 bases; J trimming: 2 bases; junction bases outside the gene matches: 5. The CDR3 has 15 residues. As DNA, the CDR3 is TGTGCCAGCAGTTGGGGTAGCGGGAGGACCTACGAGCAGTACTTC. Translated: CASSWGSGRTYEQYF.

This chain connects TRBV7-9 to TRBJ1-3, with D tentatively TRBD1 (5 bases). Trimming took 1 base from V and 5 from J, leaving 15 bases between them. CDR1 is SEHNR and CDR2 is FQNEAQ in the germline V gene (reference sequence). CDR3 size: 16 residues. The chain's CDR3 is CASSLVRAGNRNTIYF. CDR3 nucleotide sequence: TGTGCCAGCAGCTTAGTGAGAGCAGGGAACAGAAACACCATATATTTT.

In DNA form, the CDR3 reads TGTGCCAGCAGTCCCAACAGGGGGCGGGAGACCCAGTACTTC. Its translation: CASSPNRGRETQYF. V and J are TRBV6-5 and TRBJ2-5, with 9 bases identical to TRBD1. With 5 bases clipped from V and 5 bases from J, the junction kept 6 bases outside the gene matches. CDR1 and CDR2 from the germline V gene are MNHEY and SVGAGI. CDR3 size: 14 residues.